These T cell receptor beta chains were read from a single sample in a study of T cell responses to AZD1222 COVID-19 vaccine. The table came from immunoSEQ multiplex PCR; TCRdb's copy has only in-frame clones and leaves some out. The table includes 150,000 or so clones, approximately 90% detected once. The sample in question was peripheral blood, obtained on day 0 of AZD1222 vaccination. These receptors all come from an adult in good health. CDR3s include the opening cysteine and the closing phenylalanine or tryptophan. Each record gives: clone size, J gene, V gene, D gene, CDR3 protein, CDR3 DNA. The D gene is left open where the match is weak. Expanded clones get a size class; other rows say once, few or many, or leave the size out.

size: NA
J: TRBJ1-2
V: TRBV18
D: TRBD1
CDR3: CASSPGQVWYGYTF
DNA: TGTGCCAGCTCACCAGGACAGGTGTGGTATGGCTACACCTTC

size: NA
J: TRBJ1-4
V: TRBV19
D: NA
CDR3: CASTRAATNEKLFF
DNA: TGTGCGAGTACGAGGGCTGCAACTAATGAAAAACTGTTTTTT

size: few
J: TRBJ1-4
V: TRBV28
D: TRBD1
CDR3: CASSLPGQGNEKLFF
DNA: TGTGCCAGCAGTTTACCGGGACAGGGTAATGAAAAACTGTTTTTT

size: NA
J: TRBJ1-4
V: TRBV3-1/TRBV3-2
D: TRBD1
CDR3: CASSPGGQGNEKLFF
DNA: TGTGCCAGCAGCCCAGGAGGACAGGGTAATGAAAAACTGTTTTTT

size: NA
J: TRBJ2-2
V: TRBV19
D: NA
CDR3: CASNRGEITGELFF
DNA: TGTGCCAGTAACCGCGGGGAAATAACCGGGGAGCTGTTTTTT

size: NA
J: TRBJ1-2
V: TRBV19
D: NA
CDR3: CASSDTTRRYGYTF
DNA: TGTGCCAGTAGTGACACAACCCGCCGTTATGGCTACACCTTC

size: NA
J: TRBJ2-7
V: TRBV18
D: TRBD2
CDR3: CASSPGLAGGPTYEQYF
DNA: TGTGCCAGCTCACCGGGACTAGCGGGGGGCCCAACCTACGAGCAGTACTTC

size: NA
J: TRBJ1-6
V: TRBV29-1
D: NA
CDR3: CSLRSSYNSPLHF
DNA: TGCAGCCTTCGTAGCTCCTATAATTCACCCCTCCACTTT

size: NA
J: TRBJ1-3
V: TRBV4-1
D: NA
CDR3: CASSQDITGGGNTIYF
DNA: TGCGCCAGCAGCCAAGATATAACAGGAGGGGGAAACACCATATATTTT

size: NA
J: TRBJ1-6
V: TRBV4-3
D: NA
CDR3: CASSQGLRDSNSPLHF
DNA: TGCGCCAGCAGCCAAGGCCTTCGTGACAGTAATTCACCCCTCCACTTT

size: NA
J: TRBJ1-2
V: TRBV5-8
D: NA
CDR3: CASSLDRGSGGYTF
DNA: TGTGCCAGCAGCTTGGATCGGGGAAGTGGTGGCTACACCTTC

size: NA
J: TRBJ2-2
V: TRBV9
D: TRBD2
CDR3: CASMRLAGGTGELFF
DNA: TGTGCCAGCATGCGACTAGCGGGAGGGACCGGGGAGCTGTTTTTT

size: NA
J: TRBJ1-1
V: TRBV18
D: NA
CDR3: CASSPQRVNTEAFF
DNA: TGTGCCAGCTCACCACAGAGGGTGAACACTGAAGCTTTCTTT

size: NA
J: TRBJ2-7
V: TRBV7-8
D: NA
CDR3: CASSLGRIYEQYF
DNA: TGTGCCAGCAGCTTAGGGCGGATTTACGAGCAGTACTTC

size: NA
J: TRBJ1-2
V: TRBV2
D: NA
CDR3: CASFADRANGYTF
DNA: TGTGCCAGCTTCGCAGATAGGGCAAACGGCTACACCTTC

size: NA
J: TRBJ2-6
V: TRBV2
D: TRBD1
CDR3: CASIGGTGLSGANVLTF
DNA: TGTGCCAGCATCGGGGGGACAGGGCTCTCTGGGGCCAACGTCCTGACTTTC

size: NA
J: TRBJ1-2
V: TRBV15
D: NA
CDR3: CATSRERAGYTF
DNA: TGTGCCACCAGCAGAGAGCGAGCTGGCTACACCTTC

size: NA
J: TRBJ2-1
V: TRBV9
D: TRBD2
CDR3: CASSVLSSGGVEQFF
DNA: TGTGCCAGCAGCGTTCTTTCTAGCGGGGGGGTTGAGCAGTTCTTC

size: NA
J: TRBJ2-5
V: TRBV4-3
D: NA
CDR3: CASSQGGSYQETQYF
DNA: TGCGCCAGCAGCCAAGGCGGGTCGTACCAAGAGACCCAGTACTTC

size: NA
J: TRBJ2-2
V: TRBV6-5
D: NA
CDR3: CASSFDTGELFF
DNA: TGTGCCAGCAGTTTTGACACCGGGGAGCTGTTTTTT

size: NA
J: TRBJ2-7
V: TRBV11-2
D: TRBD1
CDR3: CASSENRGPTYEQYF
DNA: TGTGCCAGCAGCGAAAACAGGGGGCCAACCTACGAGCAGTACTTC

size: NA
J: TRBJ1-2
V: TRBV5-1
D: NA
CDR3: CASSKMLGDPIGYTF
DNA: TGCGCCAGCAGCAAAATGTTGGGGGACCCTATAGGCTACACCTTC

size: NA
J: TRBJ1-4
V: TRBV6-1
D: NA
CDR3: CASSEVPQREKLFF
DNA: TGTGCCAGCAGTGAGGTACCTCAAAGGGAAAAACTGTTTTTT

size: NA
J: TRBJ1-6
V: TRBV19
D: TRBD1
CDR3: CASRPRQGERSPLHF
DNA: TGTGCCAGTCGCCCACGACAGGGTGAGAGATCACCCCTCCACTTT

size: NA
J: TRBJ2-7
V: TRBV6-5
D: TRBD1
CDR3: CASRGQATTLYEQYF
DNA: TGTGCCAGCAGGGGACAGGCTACTACGCTCTACGAGCAGTACTTC

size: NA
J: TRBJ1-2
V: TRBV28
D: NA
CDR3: CASSEGTGRRYGYTF
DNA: TGTGCCAGCAGTGAGGGAACAGGGAGACGATATGGCTACACCTTC

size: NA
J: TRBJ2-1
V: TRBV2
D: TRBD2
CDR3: CASKGGRGRDEQFF
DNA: TGTGCCAGCAAGGGAGGGAGGGGACGAGATGAGCAGTTCTTC

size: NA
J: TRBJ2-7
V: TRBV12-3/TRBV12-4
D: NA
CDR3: CASSLGTVNEQYF
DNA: TGTGCCAGCAGTCTCGGGACGGTTAACGAGCAGTACTTC

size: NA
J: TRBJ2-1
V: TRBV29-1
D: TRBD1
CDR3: CSVGRGQGNYNEQFF
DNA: TGCAGCGTCGGACGGGGACAGGGGAATTACAATGAGCAGTTCTTC

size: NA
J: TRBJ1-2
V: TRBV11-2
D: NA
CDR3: CASSLVGSLSDGGYTF
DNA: TGTGCCAGCAGCTTAGTAGGGTCCCTCTCAGATGGTGGCTACACCTTC

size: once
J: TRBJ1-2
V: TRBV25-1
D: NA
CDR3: CASSVQGGYGYTF
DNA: TGTGCCAGCAGTGTTCAGGGTGGTTATGGCTACACCTTC

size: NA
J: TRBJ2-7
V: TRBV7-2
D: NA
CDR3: CASSPRTPTYEQYF
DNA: TGTGCCAGCAGCCCACGGACACCTACCTACGAGCAGTACTTC

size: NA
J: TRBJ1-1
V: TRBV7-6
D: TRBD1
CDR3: CASSLTGGLNTEAFF
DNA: TGTGCCAGCAGCTTGACAGGGGGCTTGAACACTGAAGCTTTCTTT

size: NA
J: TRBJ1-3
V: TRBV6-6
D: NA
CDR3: CASSFESSGNTIYF
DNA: TGTGCCAGCAGTTTCGAGAGCTCTGGAAACACCATATATTTT

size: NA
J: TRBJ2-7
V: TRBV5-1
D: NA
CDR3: CASSLRVGNQVGEQYF
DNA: TGCGCCAGCAGCCTAAGAGTTGGAAATCAGGTGGGCGAGCAGTACTTC

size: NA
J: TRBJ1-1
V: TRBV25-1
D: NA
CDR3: CASSEVGASRGAFF
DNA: TGTGCCAGCAGTGAAGTAGGGGCCTCAAGAGGAGCTTTCTTT

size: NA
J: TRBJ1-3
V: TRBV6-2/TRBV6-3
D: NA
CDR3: CASSLGENTIYF
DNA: TGTGCCAGCAGTCTGGGTGAAAACACCATATATTTT

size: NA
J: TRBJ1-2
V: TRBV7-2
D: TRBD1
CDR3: CASSTTGTGRYGYTF
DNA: TGTGCCAGCAGCACCACCGGGACAGGGCGATATGGCTACACCTTC

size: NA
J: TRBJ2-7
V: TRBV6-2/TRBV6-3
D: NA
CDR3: CASSYGPGVSEQYF
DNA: TGTGCCAGCAGTTACGGGCCAGGAGTCTCAGAGCAGTACTTC

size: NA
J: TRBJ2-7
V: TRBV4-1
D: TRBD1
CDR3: CASSEDRAYEQYF
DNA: TGCGCCAGCAGCGAGGACAGGGCCTACGAGCAGTACTTC

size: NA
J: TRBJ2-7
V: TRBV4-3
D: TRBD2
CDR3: CASSLGRSGGAIEQYF
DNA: TGCGCCAGCAGCCTGGGTCGAAGCGGGGGGGCGATCGAGCAGTACTTC

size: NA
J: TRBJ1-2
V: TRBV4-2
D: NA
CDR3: CASSPQGGYGYTF
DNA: TGTGCCAGCAGCCCCCAGGGCGGCTATGGCTACACCTTC

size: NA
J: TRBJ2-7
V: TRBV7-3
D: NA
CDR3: CASSLAPGPGFDEQYF
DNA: TGTGCCAGCAGCTTAGCCCCCGGGCCGGGATTTGACGAGCAGTACTTC

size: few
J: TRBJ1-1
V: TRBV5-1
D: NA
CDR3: CASTVVLGTEAFF
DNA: TGCGCCAGCACGGTGGTTTTGGGCACTGAAGCTTTCTTT

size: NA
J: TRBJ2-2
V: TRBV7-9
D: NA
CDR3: CASRGSANTGELFF
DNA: TGTGCCAGCAGAGGCAGCGCGAACACCGGGGAGCTGTTTTTT

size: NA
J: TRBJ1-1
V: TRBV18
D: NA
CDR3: CASSPPSGADVTEAFF
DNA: TGTGCCAGCTCACCTCCTTCGGGGGCGGATGTAACTGAAGCTTTCTTT

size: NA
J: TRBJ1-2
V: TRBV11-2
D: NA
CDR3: CASSPGGQPIPNYGYTF
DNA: TGTGCCAGCAGCCCTGGGGGGCAACCGATCCCTAACTATGGCTACACCTTC

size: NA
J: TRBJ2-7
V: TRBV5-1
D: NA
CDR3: CASSLEAPPAYEQYF
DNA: TGCGCCAGCAGCTTGGAGGCACCCCCGGCCTACGAGCAGTACTTC

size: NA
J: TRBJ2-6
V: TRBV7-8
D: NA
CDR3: CASSLISSSSGANVLTF
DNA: TGTGCCAGCAGCTTAATTTCCTCCTCCTCTGGGGCCAACGTCCTGACTTTC

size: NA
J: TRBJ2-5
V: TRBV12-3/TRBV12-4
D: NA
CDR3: CASSFLQQETQYF
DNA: TGTGCCAGCAGTTTCTTACAGCAAGAGACCCAGTACTTC

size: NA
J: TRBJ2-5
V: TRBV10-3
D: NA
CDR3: CAISDRTQETQYF
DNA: TGTGCCATCTCTGACAGGACCCAAGAGACCCAGTACTTC

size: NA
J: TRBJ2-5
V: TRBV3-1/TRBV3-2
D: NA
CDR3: CASSQELRRETQYF
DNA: TGTGCCAGCAGCCAAGAACTCCGCCGGGAGACCCAGTACTTC

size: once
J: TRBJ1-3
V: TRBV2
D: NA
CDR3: CASSVSVSSGNTIYF
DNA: TGTGCCAGCAGTGTGTCGGTCAGCTCTGGAAACACCATATATTTT

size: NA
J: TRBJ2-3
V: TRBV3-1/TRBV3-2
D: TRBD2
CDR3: CASSHISRGGQTDTQYF
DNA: TGTGCCAGCAGCCATATAAGCCGGGGGGGCCAAACAGATACGCAGTATTTT

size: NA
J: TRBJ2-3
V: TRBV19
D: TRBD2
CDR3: CASSIELAGGTDTQYF
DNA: TGTGCCAGTAGTATAGAACTAGCGGGAGGCACAGATACGCAGTATTTT

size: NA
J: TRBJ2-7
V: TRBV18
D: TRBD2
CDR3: CASSPSRTSDEQYF
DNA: TGTGCCAGCTCACCAAGTCGGACTAGCGACGAGCAGTACTTC

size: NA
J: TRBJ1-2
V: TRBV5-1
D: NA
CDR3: CASSLEGQRDGYTF
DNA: TGCGCCAGCAGCTTGGAAGGACAGAGGGATGGCTACACCTTC

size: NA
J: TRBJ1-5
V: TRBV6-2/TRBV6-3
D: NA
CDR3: CASSYSPRQAQPQHF
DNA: TGTGCCAGCAGTTACTCGCCGCGGCAGGCTCAGCCCCAGCATTTT